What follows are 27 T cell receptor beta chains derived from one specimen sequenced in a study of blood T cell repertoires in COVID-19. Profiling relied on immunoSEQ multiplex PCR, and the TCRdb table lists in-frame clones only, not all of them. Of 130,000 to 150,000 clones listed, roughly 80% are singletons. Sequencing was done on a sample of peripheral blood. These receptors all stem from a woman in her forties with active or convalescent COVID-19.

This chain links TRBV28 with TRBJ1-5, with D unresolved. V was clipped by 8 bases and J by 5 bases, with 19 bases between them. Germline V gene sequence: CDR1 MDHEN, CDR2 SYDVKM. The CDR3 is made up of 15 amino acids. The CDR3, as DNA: TGTGCCAGCTTGGGTCAACAGAAACCTCATCAGCCCCAGCATTTT. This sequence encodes CASLGQQKPHQPQHF.

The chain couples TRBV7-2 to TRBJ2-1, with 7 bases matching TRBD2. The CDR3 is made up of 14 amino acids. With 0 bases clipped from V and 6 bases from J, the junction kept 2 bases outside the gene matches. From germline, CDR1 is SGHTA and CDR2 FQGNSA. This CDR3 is CASSLAGGPNEQFF. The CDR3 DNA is TGTGCCAGCAGCTTAGCGGGAGGGCCCAATGAGCAGTTCTTC.

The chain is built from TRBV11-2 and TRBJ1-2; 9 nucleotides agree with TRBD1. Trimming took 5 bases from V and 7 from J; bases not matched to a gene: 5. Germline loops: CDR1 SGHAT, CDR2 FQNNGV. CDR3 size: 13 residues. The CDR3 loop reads CASSPRQGGGYTF. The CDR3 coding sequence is TGTGCCAGCAGCCCCCGACAGGGGGGTGGCTACACCTTC.

CDR3 sequence reads: CASSPRGTGGTGELFF. In nucleotides, the CDR3 is TGTGCCAGCAGCCCCCGAGGCACAGGTGGGACCGGGGAGCTGTTTTTT. The chain has TRBV11-1 and TRBJ2-2; D perhaps matches TRBD1 (5 bases). Trimming cost V 5 bases and J 5 bases, with 18 bases left between them. This CDR3 has 16 residues. The germline CDR1 and CDR2 sequences are SGHAT and FQDESV (reference sequence).

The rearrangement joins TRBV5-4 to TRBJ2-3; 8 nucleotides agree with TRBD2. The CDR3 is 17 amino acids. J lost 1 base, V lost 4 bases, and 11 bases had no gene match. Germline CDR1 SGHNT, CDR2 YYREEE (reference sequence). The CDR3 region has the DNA TGTGCCAGCAGCCCACCTGGACTAGCTGGGGGCACAGATACGCAGTATTTT. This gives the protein CASSPPGLAGGTDTQYF.

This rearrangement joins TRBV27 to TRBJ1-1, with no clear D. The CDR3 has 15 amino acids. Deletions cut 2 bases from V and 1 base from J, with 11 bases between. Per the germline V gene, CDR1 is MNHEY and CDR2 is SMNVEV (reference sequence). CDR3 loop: CASSLAPGPNTEAFF. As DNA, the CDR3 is TGTGCCAGCAGTTTAGCTCCGGGTCCGAACACTGAAGCTTTCTTT.

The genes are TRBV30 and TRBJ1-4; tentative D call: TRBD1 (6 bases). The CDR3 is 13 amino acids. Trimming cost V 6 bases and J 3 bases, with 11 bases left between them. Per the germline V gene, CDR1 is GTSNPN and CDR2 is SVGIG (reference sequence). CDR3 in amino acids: CACLTGSNEKLFF. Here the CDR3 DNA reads TGTGCCTGCCTGACAGGTTCTAATGAAAAACTGTTTTTT. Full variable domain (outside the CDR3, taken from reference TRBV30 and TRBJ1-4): SQTIHQWPATLVQPVGSPLSLECTVEGTSNPNLYWYRQAAGRGLQLLFYSVGIGQISSEVPQNLSASRPQDRQFILSSKKLLLSDSGFYLCACLTGSNEKLFFGSGTQLSVL.

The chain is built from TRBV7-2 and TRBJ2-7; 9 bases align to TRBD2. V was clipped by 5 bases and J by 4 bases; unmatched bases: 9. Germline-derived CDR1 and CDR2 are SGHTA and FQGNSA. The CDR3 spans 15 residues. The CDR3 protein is CASSPRGAGGYEQYF. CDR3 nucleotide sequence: TGTGCCAGCAGCCCCCGGGGAGCGGGAGGATACGAGCAGTACTTC.

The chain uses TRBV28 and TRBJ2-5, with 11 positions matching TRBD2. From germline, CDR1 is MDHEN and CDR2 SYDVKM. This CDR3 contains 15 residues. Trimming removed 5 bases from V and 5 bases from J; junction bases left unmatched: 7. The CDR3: CASSLSGGVVETQYF. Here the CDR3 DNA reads TGTGCCAGCAGTCTTAGCGGGGGGGTTGTGGAGACCCAGTACTTC.

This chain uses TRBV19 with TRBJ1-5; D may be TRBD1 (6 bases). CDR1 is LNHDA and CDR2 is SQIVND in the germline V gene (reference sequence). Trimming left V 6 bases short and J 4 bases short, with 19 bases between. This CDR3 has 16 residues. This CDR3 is CASSQPGQGVNQPQHF. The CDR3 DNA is TGTGCCAGTAGCCAACCGGGACAAGGGGTTAATCAGCCCCAGCATTTT.

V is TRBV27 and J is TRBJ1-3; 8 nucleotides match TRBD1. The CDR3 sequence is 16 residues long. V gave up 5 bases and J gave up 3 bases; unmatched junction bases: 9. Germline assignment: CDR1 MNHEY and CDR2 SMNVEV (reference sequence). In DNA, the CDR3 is TGTGCCAGCAGTCCTGACTCAGGGGGCTATGGAAACACCATATATTTT. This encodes CASSPDSGGYGNTIYF.

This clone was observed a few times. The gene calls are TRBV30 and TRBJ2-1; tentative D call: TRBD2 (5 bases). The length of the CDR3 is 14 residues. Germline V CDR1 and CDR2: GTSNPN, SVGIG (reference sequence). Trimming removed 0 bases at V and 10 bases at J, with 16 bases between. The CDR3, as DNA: TGTGCCTGGAGTGTACTTAGAGAGCGAGGGGAGCAGTTCTTC. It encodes CAWSVLRERGEQFF.

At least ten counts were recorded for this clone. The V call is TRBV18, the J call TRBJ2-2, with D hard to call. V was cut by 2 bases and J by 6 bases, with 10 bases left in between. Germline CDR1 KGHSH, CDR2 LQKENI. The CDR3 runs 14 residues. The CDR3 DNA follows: TGTGCCAGCTCACCAGGAGTAGTCTCCGGGGAGCTGTTTTTT. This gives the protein CASSPGVVSGELFF.

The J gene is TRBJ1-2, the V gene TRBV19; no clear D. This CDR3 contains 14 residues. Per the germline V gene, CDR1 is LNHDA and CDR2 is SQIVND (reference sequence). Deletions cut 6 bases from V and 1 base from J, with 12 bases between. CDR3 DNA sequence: TGTGCCAGTAGCTACCGAGGATTTAACTATGGCTACACCTTC. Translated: CASSYRGFNYGYTF.

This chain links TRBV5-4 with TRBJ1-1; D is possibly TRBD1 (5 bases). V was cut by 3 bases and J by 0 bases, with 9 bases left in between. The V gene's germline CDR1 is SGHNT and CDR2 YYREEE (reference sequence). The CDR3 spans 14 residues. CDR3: CASSSQGVNTEAFF. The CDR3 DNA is TGTGCCAGCAGCTCGCAGGGCGTGAACACTGAAGCTTTCTTT. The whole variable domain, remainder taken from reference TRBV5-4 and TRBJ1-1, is ETGVTQSPTHLIKTRGQQVTLRCSSQSGHNTVSWYQQALGQGPQFIFQYYREEENGRGNFPPRFSGLQFPNYSSELNVNALELDDSALYLCASSSQGVNTEAFFGQGTRLTVV.

CDR3 sequence reads: CASSFSGLAGDEQYF. CDR3 nucleotide sequence: TGTGCCAGCAGTTTTTCCGGCCTAGCGGGTGACGAGCAGTACTTC. The genes are TRBV27 and TRBJ2-7; 8 positions agree with TRBD2. This CDR3 comprises 15 residues. The junction had 9 bases not matched to a gene; V was cut back by 3 bases and J by 5 bases. From germline, CDR1 is MNHEY and CDR2 SMNVEV (reference sequence).

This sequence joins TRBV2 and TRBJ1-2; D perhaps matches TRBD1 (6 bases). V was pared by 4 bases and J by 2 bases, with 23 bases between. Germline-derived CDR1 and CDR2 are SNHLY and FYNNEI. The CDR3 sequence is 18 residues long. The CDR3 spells CASSVSRGRGPENYGYTF. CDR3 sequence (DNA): TGTGCCAGCAGTGTTTCCAGGGGTCGCGGACCTGAGAACTATGGCTACACCTTC.

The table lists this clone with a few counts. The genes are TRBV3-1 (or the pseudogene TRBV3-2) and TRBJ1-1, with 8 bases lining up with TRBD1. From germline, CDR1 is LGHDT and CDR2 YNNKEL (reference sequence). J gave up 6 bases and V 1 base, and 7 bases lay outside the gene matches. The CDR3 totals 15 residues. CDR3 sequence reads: CASSQAAGGRAEAFF. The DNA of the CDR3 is TGTGCCAGCAGCCAAGCGGCAGGGGGCCGGGCTGAAGCTTTCTTT.

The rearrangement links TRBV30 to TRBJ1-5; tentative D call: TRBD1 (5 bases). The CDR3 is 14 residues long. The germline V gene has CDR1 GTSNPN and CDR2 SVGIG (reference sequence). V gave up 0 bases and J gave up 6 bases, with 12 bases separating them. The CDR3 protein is CAWSVAGQGQPQHF. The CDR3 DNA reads TGTGCCTGGAGTGTAGCAGGGCAGGGTCAGCCCCAGCATTTT.

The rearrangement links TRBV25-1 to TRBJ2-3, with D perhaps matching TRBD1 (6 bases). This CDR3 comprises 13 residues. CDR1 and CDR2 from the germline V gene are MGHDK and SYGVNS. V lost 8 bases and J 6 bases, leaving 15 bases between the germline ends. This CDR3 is CASELPQGDTQYF. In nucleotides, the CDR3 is TGTGCCAGCGAATTACCACAGGGTGATACGCAGTATTTT.

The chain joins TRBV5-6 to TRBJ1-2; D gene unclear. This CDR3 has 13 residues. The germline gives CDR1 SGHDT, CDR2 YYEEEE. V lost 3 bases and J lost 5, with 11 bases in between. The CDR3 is CASSSLGGYGYTF. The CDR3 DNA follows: TGTGCCAGCAGCTCCCTGGGAGGTTATGGCTACACCTTC.

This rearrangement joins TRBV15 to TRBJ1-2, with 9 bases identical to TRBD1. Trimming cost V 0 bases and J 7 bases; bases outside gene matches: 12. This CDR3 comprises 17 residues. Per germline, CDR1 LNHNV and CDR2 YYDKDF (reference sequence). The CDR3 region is CATSRDPLTGTGIGYTF. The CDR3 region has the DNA TGTGCCACCAGCAGAGATCCCCTAACCGGGACAGGGATTGGCTACACCTTC.

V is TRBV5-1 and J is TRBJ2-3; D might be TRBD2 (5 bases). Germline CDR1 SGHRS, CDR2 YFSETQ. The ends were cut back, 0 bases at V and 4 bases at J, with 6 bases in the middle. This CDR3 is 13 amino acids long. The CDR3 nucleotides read TGCGCCAGCAGCTTGGGAGCGGCAGATACGCAGTATTTT. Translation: CASSLGAADTQYF.

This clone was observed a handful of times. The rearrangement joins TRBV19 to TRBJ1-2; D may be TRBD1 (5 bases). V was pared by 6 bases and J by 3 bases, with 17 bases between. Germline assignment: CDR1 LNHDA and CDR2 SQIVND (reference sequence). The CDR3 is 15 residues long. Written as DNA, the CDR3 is TGTGCCAGTAGAAGACCGGGCAGGGTCGACTATGGCTACACCTTC. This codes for CASRRPGRVDYGYTF.

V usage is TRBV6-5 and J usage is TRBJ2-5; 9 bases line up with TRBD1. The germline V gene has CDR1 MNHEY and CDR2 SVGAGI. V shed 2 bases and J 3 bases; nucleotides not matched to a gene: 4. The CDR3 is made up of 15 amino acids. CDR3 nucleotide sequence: TGTGCCAGCAGTTACAACAGGGGGCTGGAAGAGACCCAGTACTTC. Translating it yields CASSYNRGLEETQYF.

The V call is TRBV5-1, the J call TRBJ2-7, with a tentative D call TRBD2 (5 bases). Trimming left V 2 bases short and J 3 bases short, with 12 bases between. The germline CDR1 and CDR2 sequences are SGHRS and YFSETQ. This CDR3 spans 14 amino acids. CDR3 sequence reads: CASSFAVGDYEQYF. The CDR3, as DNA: TGCGCCAGCAGCTTTGCAGTCGGGGACTACGAGCAGTACTTC.

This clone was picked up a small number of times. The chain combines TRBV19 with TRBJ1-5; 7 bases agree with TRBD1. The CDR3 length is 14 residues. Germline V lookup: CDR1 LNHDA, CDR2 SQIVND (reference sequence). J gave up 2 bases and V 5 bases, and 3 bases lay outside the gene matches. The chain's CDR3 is CASSPGQGNQPQHF. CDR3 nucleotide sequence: TGTGCCAGTAGTCCCGGACAGGGCAATCAGCCCCAGCATTTT.